These 14 T cell receptor beta chains were all obtained from the same sample, sequenced in a study of cytomegalovirus exposure and HLA in healthy donors. The PCR made use of 60 Vbeta and 13 Jbeta primers. Some clones are missing from TCRdb's copy, which holds only in-frame ones; the method was immunoSEQ multiplex PCR. The table records 100,000 or so clones, roughly 15% of them present only once. Sequences were obtained from PBMCs. These receptors were taken from a female donor in good health and CMV-seronegative.

This clone occurred a few times. This chain uses TRBV25-1 with TRBJ2-7; 7 bases line up with TRBD2. V shed 6 bases and J 9 bases; nucleotides not matched to a gene: 17. This CDR3 region has 15 residues. CDR1 MGHDK and CDR2 SYGVNS come from the germline V gene. This chain's CDR3 is CASSAILAPHQGQYF. The CDR3 nucleotides read TGTGCCAGCAGCGCAATACTAGCGCCACATCAAGGGCAGTACTTC.

Only a few counts were recorded for this clone. This sequence joins TRBV5-1 and TRBJ2-5; D possibly corresponds to TRBD2 (6 bases). The germline V and J ends were trimmed by 5 bases and 2 bases, with 13 bases remaining between them. From germline, CDR1 is SGHRS and CDR2 YFSETQ. This CDR3 is built from 14 residues. CDR3: CASSPGSQQETQYF. The DNA of the CDR3 is TGCGCCAGCAGTCCCGGGAGCCAACAAGAGACCCAGTACTTC.

This clone came up once. This chain links TRBV7-9 with TRBJ1-3; the D gene is possibly TRBD1 (6 bases). CDR3 size: 16 residues. Germline CDR1 SEHNR, CDR2 FQNEAQ (reference sequence). Trimming took off 2 bases at V and 4 bases at J, with 15 bases between the two ends. CDR3 residues: CASSLHPSTGGNTIYF. CDR3 in DNA: TGTGCCAGCAGCTTACACCCTAGTACAGGGGGAAACACCATATATTTT.

There are a few counts of this clone. The V and J genes are TRBV4-1 and TRBJ1-2; TRBD1 agrees at 7 bases. Germline-derived CDR1 and CDR2 are MGHRA and YSYEKL. V lost 0 bases to trimming and J lost 8 bases; unmatched junction nucleotides: 15. The CDR3 sequence is 17 residues long. The CDR3 here is CASSQEGAKQGKWGYTF. The DNA of the CDR3 is TGCGCCAGCAGCCAAGAGGGGGCGAAACAGGGGAAATGGGGCTACACCTTC.

The chain joins TRBV19 to TRBJ1-2; TRBD1 aligns across 12 bases. Germline V gene lookup returns CDR1 LNHDA and CDR2 SQIVND (reference sequence). Unmatched junction bases numbered 10, after V lost 9 bases and J lost 5 bases. The CDR3 consists of 15 residues. The CDR3 bases are TGTGCCAGCCTGGCCGGGACAGGGGGCTTGTATGGCTACACCTTC. Its protein is CASLAGTGGLYGYTF.

This clone was seen a few times. V usage is TRBV4-1 and J usage is TRBJ1-5, with 9 bases identical to TRBD1. This CDR3 is built from 21 residues. V shed 1 base, J shed 0 bases, and the junction held 16 bases outside the gene matches. Germline loops: CDR1 MGHRA, CDR2 YSYEKL. CDR3 coding DNA: TGCGCCAGCAGCCAAGTGCCAATGGGACAGGGTGTGTTTTATAGCAATCAGCCCCAGCATTTT. Translating it yields CASSQVPMGQGVFYSNQPQHF.

This clone has only a few counts. The chain carries TRBV20-1 and TRBJ2-7; D is perhaps TRBD2 (5 bases). CDR3 length: 11 residues. Trimming took 6 bases from V and 1 from J, leaving 7 bases between them. Germline V gene sequence: CDR1 DFQATT, CDR2 SNEGSKA (reference sequence). As DNA, the CDR3 is TGCAGTGCGGAGCGGTCCTACGAGCAGTACTTC. This translates into CSAERSYEQYF.

In this sample, this clone turned up a few times. The CDR3 sequence: CASSDAGNTIYF. The CDR3 nucleotides read TGTGCCAGCTCAGATGCTGGAAACACCATATATTTT. The chain employs TRBV6-6 and TRBJ1-3; the D is unclear. Germline CDR1 MNHNY, CDR2 SVGAGI (reference sequence). V shed 8 bases and J shed 2 bases, with 7 bases lying between them. This CDR3 has 12 residues.

This clone was seen a handful of times. This chain connects TRBV27 to TRBJ2-3, with 7 bases lining up with TRBD2. CDR1 and CDR2 from the germline V gene are MNHEY and SMNVEV (reference sequence). This CDR3 is 14 amino acids long. Losses at the gene ends were 3 bases for V and 3 bases for J; bases not matched to a gene: 3. The CDR3 coding sequence is TGTGCCAGCAGTTTTAGCGGGCAAACAGATACGCAGTATTTT. Its translation is CASSFSGQTDTQYF.

The gene calls are TRBV6-1 and TRBJ1-5; D gene uncertain. This CDR3 has 13 residues. V was pared by 11 bases and J by 3 bases, with 14 bases between. Per the germline V gene, CDR1 is MNHNS and CDR2 is SASEGT. CDR3 in DNA: TGTGCCCCTCAAGACGCGGTCAATCAGCCCCAGCATTTT. Translation: CAPQDAVNQPQHF.

This clone was picked up a small number of times. This sequence joins TRBV4-1 and TRBJ2-7, with 8 bases that match TRBD2. The germline V gene encodes CDR1 MGHRA and CDR2 YSYEKL. The CDR3 runs 14 residues. Trimming took 3 bases from V and 2 from J; bases not matched to a gene: 3. The CDR3 region is CASSQGRGAYEQYF. The CDR3 DNA reads TGCGCCAGCAGCCAGGGGCGGGGGGCCTACGAGCAGTACTTC.

The V and J genes are TRBV4-1 and TRBJ2-3, with 10 bases that match TRBD2. Germline V gene lookup returns CDR1 MGHRA and CDR2 YSYEKL. V lost 2 bases and J lost 0; bases outside the gene matches: 5. The CDR3 consists of 17 residues. The CDR3 here is CASSQRTSGGSTDTQYF. The CDR3 DNA is TGCGCCAGCAGCCAACGGACTAGCGGAGGGAGCACAGATACGCAGTATTTT.

This chain joins TRBV18 and TRBJ2-5; maybe TRBD1 (5 bases). Per germline, CDR1 KGHSH and CDR2 LQKENI. Between the trimmed V and J ends, which lost 2 bases and 2 bases, there was a span of 9 bases. CDR3 size: 14 residues. CDR3 region: CASSPNRGQETQYF. The CDR3 bases are TGTGCCAGCTCACCAAATAGGGGTCAAGAGACCCAGTACTTC. Using reference TRBV18 and TRBJ2-5 for the parts outside the CDR3, the full variable domain is NAGVMQNPRHLVRRRGQEARLRCSPMKGHSHVYWYRQLPEEGLKFMVYLQKENIIDESGMPKERFSAEFPKEGPSILRIQQVVRGDSAAYFCASSPNRGQETQYFGPGTRLLVL.

The rearrangement joins TRBV5-6 to TRBJ1-2, with 7 bases aligning to TRBD1. V gave up 10 bases and J gave up 1 base; unmatched junction bases: 16. The CDR3 consists of 16 residues. The germline CDR1 and CDR2 sequences are SGHDT and YYEEEE. The CDR3 sequence is CASRVQGVRVNYGYTF. DNA for the CDR3: TGTGCCTCCCGGGTGCAGGGGGTGCGGGTTAACTATGGCTACACCTTC.